Sequencing of this T cell receptor (beta chain) was carried out in a study of human thymus T cells. The assay was immunoSEQ multiplex PCR, and TCRdb's table has in-frame clones only and misses some. Here the sample spans tens of thousands of clones, roughly 96% being singletons. CDR3 length equals 14 residues. The germline gives CDR1 SGHAT, CDR2 FQNNGV. V was pared by 1 base and J by 2 bases, with 9 bases between. Thymus was obtained from resections taken during corrective heart surgery. The source is a girl in the first two years of life with a congenital heart defect but otherwise immunologically healthy. The specimen was thymus tissue. V is TRBV11-2 and J is TRBJ2-7; D is unclear. This CDR3 is CASSLGLVPYEQYF. The CDR3 coding sequence is TGTGCCAGCAGCTTAGGACTCGTTCCCTACGAGCAGTACTTC.